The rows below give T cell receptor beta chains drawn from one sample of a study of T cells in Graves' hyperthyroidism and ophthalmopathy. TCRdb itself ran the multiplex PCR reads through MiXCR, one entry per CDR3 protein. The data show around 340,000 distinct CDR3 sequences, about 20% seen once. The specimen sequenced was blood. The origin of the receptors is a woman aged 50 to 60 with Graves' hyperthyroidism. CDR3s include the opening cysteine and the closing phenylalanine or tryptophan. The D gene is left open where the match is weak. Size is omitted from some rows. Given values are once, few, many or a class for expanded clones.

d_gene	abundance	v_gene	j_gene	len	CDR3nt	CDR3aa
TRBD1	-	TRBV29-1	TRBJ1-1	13	TGCAGTGCTATGGGACAGGGGGCTACTGAAGCTTTCTTT	CSAMGQGATEAFF
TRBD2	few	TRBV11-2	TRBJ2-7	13	TGTGCCACCGGGACTAGCGGAAATTACGAGCAGTACTTC	CATGTSGNYEQYF
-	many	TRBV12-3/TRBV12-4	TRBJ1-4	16	TGTGCCAGCAGTTTAGACCGGACCGCAACTAATGAAAAACTGTTTTTT	CASSLDRTATNEKLFF
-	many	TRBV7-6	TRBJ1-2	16	TGTGCCAGCAGCTTAGGGCCTCCGGGACAACTCTATGGCTACACCTTC	CASSLGPPGQLYGYTF
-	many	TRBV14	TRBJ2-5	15	TGTGCCAGCAGCCAAGAGCGGCAATACCAAGAGACCCAGTACTTC	CASSQERQYQETQYF
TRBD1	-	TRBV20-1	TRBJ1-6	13	TGCAGTGCTAGGAAACAGGGGGATTCACCCCTCCACTTT	CSARKQGDSPLHF
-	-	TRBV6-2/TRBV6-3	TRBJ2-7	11	TGTGCCAGCAGTTGGGATTACGAGCAGTACTTC	CASSWDYEQYF
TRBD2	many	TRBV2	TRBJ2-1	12	TGTGCCAGCAGGGGGACTAGCGGAGTGCAGTTCTTC	CASRGTSGVQFF
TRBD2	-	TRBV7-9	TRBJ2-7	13	TGTGCCAGCGCCTTGGGGGAGGGCCTCGAGCAGTACTTC	CASALGEGLEQYF
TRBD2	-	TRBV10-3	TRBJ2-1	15	TGTGCCATCAGTACTAGCGGGAGCTCCTACAATGAGCAGTTCTTC	CAISTSGSSYNEQFF
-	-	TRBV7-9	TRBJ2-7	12	TGTGCCAGCAGCCCGGCCGAGGGCGAGCAGTACTTC	CASSPAEGEQYF
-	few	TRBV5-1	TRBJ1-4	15	TGCGCCAGCAGCTTGGGAGAGACCGGGAGTGAAAAACTGTTTTTT	CASSLGETGSEKLFF
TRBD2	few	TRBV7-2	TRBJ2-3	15	TGTGCCAGCAGGTTCAGCAGCGGGGGGTCAGATACGCAGTATTTT	CASRFSSGGSDTQYF
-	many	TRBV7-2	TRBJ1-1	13	TGTGCCAGCAGCTTATACAGAAACACTGAAGCTTTCTTT	CASSLYRNTEAFF
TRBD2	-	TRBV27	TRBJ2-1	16	TGTGCCAGCAGTTTAATGAGCGGGAGCTCCTACAATGAGCAGTTCTTC	CASSLMSGSSYNEQFF
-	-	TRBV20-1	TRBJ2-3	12	TGCAGTGCTAGAACGCGAACAGATACGCAGTATTTT	CSARTRTDTQYF
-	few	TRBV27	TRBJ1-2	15	TGTGCCAGCAGTGAGTTCGGCGGCGCAAACTATGGCTACACCTTC	CASSEFGGANYGYTF
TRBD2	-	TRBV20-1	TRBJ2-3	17	TGCAGTGCTATGGGACTAGCGGGATCCCTGTTCGCAGATACGCAGTATTTT	CSAMGLAGSLFADTQYF
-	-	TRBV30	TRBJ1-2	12	TGTGCCTGGAGTCGAGGAGCGCTTGGCTACACCTTC	CAWSRGALGYTF
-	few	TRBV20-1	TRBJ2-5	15	TGCAGTGCTCAGGGATGGGGGGGCGGAGAAGAGACCCAGTACTTC	CSAQGWGGGEETQYF
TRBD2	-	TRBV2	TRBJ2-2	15	TGTGCCAGCATGTTGCGGGAGGTCGGCACCGGGGAGCTGTTTTTT	CASMLREVGTGELFF
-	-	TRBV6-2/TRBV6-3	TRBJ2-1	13	TGTGCCAGCAGTTCCGCCACCCCAGAAGAGCAGTTCTTC	CASSSATPEEQFF
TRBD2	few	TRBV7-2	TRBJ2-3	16	TGTGCCAGCAGCCCTAGTGGCGGAAGCGGGGCAGATACGCAGTATTTT	CASSPSGGSGADTQYF
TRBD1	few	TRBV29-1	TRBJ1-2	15	TGCAGCGTTGAAGATCCAAGGGGGCGCGTGTTTGGCTACACCTTC	CSVEDPRGRVFGYTF
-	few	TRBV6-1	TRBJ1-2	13	TGTGCCAGCAACTTACAGGGCCCGTATGGCTACACCTTC	CASNLQGPYGYTF
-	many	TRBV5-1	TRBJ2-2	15	TGCGCCAGCAGCTTCGACATCGCGAACACCGGGGAGCTGTTTTTT	CASSFDIANTGELFF
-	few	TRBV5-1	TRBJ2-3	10	TGCGCCAGCAAAACAGATACGCAGTATTTT	CASKTDTQYF
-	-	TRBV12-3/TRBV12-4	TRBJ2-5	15	TGTGCCAGCAGTTTAGACCGGGCCTTGCTGGAGACCCAGTACTTC	CASSLDRALLETQYF
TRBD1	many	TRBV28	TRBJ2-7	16	TGTGCCAGCAGTCTGGGCGGACAGGGGGTATCGGGCGAGCAGTACTTC	CASSLGGQGVSGEQYF
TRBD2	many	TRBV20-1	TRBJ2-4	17	TGCAGTGCTACCACATGGGGGGGTCTTCTAGCCAAAAACATTCAGTACTTC	CSATTWGGLLAKNIQYF
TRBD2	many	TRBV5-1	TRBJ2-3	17	TGCGCCAGCAGCTTGCCTAGCGGGGGGACTAGCACAGATACGCAGTATTTT	CASSLPSGGTSTDTQYF
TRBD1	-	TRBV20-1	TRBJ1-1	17	TGCAGTGCTAGAGATGCTGGACAGGGCCCCTTGAACACTGAAGCTTTCTTT	CSARDAGQGPLNTEAFF
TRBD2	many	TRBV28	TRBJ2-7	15	TGTGCCAGCAGTTCACCAACGCCGGGAGGGAACGAGCAGTACTTC	CASSSPTPGGNEQYF
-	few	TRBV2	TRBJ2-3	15	TGTGCCAGCAGTGTCGTGGGGGCTAGCACAGATACGCAGTATTTT	CASSVVGASTDTQYF
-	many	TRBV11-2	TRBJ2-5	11	TGTGCCAGCACTAGCGTGGAGACCCAGTACTTC	CASTSVETQYF
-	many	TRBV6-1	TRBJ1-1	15	TGTGCCAGCAGTGGTCAACAGGGACGGAACACTGAAGCTTTCTTT	CASSGQQGRNTEAFF
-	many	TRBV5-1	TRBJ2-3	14	TGCGCCAGCAGCTCGGGGCCTAGCACAGATACGCAGTATTTT	CASSSGPSTDTQYF
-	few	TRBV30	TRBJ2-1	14	TGTGCCTGGAAGGGCCAGGTCTCGGCGAATGAGCAGTTCTTC	CAWKGQVSANEQFF
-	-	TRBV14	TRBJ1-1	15	TGTGCCAGCAGCCAAGATTGGGGGGGGGGCACTGAAGCTTTCTTT	CASSQDWGGGTEAFF
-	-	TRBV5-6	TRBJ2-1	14	TGTGCCAGCAGCCCCCAAAACAGTTACAATGAGCAGTTCTTC	CASSPQNSYNEQFF
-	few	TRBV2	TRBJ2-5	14	TGTGCCAGCAGCGGACAGTCGTACCAAGAGACCCAGTACTTC	CASSGQSYQETQYF
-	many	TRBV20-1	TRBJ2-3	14	TGCAGTGCTGTGCGGGGTGGGAAGGCAGATACGCAGTATTTT	CSAVRGGKADTQYF